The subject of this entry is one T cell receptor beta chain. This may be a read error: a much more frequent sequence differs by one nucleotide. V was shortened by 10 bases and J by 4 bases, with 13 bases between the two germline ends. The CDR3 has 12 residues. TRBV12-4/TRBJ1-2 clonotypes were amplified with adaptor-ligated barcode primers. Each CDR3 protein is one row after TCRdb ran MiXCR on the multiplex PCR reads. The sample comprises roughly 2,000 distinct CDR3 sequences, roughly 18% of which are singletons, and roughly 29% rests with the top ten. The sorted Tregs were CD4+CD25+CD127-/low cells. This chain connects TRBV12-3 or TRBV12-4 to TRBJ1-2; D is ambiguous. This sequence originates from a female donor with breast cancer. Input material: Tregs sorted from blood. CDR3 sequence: CANTYDTYGYTF. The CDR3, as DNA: TGTGCCAACACCTACGACACCTATGGCTACACCTTC.